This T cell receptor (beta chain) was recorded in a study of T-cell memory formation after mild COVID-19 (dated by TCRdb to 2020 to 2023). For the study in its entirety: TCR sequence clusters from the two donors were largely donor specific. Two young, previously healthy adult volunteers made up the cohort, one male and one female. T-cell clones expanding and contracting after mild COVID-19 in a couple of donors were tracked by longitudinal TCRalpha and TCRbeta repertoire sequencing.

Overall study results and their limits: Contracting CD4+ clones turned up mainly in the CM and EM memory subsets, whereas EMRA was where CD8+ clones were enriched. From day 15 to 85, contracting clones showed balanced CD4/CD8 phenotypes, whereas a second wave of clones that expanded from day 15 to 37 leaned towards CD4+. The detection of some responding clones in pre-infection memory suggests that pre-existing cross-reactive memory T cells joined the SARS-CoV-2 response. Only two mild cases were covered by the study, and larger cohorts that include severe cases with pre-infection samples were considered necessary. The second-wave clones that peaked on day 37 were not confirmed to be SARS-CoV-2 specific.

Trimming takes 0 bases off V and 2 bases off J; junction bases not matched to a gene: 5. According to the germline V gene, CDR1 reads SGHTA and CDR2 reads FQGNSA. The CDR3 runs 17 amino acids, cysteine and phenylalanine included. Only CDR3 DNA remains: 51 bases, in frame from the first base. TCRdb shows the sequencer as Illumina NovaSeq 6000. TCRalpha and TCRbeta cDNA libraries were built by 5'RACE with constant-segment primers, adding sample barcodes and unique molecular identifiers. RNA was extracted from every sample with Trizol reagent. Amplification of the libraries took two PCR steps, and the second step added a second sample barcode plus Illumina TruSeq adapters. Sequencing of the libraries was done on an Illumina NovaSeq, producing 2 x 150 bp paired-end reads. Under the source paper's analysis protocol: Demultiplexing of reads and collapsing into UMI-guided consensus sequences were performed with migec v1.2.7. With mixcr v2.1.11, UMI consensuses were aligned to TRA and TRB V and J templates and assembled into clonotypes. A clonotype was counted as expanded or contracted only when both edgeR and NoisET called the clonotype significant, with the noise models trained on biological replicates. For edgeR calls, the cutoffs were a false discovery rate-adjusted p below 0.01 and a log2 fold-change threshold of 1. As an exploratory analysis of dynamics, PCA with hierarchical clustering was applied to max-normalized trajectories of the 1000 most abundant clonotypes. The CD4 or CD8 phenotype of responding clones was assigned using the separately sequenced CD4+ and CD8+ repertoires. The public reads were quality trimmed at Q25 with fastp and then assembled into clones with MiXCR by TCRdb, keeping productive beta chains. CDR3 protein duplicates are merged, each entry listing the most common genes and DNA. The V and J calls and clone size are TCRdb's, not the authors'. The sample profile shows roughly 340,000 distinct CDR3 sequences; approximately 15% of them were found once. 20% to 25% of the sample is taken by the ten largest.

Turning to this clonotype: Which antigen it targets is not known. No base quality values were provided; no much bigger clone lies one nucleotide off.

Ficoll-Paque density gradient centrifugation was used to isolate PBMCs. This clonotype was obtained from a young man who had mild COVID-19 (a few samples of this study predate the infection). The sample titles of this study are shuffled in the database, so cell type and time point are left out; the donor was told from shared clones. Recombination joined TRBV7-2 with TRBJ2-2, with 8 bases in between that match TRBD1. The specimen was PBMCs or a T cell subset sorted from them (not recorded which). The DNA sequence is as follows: TGTGCCAGCAGCTTAGCACCCGGACAGGGCAACACCGGGGAGCTGTTTTTT. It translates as CASSLAPGQGNTGELFF. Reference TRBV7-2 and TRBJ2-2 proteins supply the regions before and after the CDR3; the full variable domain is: GAGVSQSPSNKVTEKGKDVELRCDPISGHTALYWYRQSLGQGLEFLIYFQGNSAPDKSGLPSDRFSAERTGGSVSTLTIQRTQQEDSAVYLCASSLAPGQGNTGELFFGEGSRLTVL.